Listed below are T cell receptor beta chains from one sample, sequenced in a study of human T cells and chemical hapten exposure. MiXCR, applied by TCRdb to the RACE reads, yields one record per CDR3 protein. Of approximately 340,000 distinct CDR3 sequences in the sample, approximately 6.3% are singletons; the top ten hold about 8%. This material consisted of whole blood, taken in connection with sensitization to the hapten diphenylcyclopropenone (DPC). The origin of the receptors is a woman under 30 with alopecia areata. Some clones in this sample may be carry-over from other donors' samples. The CDR3 runs from the conserved cysteine through the conserved F or W. The order of the fields is V gene, D gene, CDR3 length, J gene, clone size, CDR3 DNA, CDR3 protein. The D gene is left open where the match is weak. Rows may omit the clone size; those that give it use once, few, many or a size class.

v_call: TRBV6-1; d_call: -; cdr3_length: 14; j_call: TRBJ2-6; clone_size: -; cdr3_nt: TGTGCCAGCGCAACAGGTTCTGGGGCCAACGTCCTGACTTTC; cdr3_aa: CASATGSGANVLTF
v_call: TRBV6-6; d_call: -; cdr3_length: 14; j_call: TRBJ2-5; clone_size: few; cdr3_nt: TGTGCCAGCAGTTACTCGATCCAGTCAGGGGCCCAGTACTTC; cdr3_aa: CASSYSIQSGAQYF
v_call: TRBV27; d_call: -; cdr3_length: 13; j_call: TRBJ2-5; clone_size: few; cdr3_nt: TGTGCCAGCAGTTTACCCAACCAAGAGACCCAGTACTTC; cdr3_aa: CASSLPNQETQYF
v_call: TRBV3-1; d_call: -; cdr3_length: 16; j_call: TRBJ2-1; clone_size: -; cdr3_nt: TGTGCCAGCAGCTCCCGATCTACAAACGACTACAATGAGCAGTTCTTC; cdr3_aa: CASSSRSTNDYNEQFF
v_call: TRBV27; d_call: -; cdr3_length: 16; j_call: TRBJ1-1; clone_size: many; cdr3_nt: TGTGCCAACTCAATCGCGCATCACTATATGAACACTGAAGCTTTCTTT; cdr3_aa: CANSIAHHYMNTEAFF
v_call: TRBV28; d_call: TRBD1; cdr3_length: 15; j_call: TRBJ2-5; clone_size: -; cdr3_nt: TGTGCCAGCAGTTTCCTCGGGACAGGGGAGGAGACCCAGTACTTC; cdr3_aa: CASSFLGTGEETQYF
v_call: TRBV27; d_call: -; cdr3_length: 16; j_call: TRBJ1-2; clone_size: few; cdr3_nt: TGTGCCAGCAGCCGTGGGGAAAGGGGTCTACCTTATGGCTACACCTTC; cdr3_aa: CASSRGERGLPYGYTF
v_call: TRBV28; d_call: -; cdr3_length: 12; j_call: TRBJ2-1; clone_size: -; cdr3_nt: TGTGCCAGCAGTTTATGGGCCCGTGAGCAGTTCTTC; cdr3_aa: CASSLWAREQFF
v_call: TRBV29-1; d_call: -; cdr3_length: 15; j_call: TRBJ2-3; clone_size: many; cdr3_nt: TGCAGCGTTGAAGATCTTACCGACGGGCGAGATACGCAGTATTTT; cdr3_aa: CSVEDLTDGRDTQYF
v_call: TRBV7-2; d_call: TRBD1; cdr3_length: 15; j_call: TRBJ1-1; clone_size: -; cdr3_nt: TGTGCCAGCAGCTGGAGACAGGGGCCTGGCACTGAAGCTTTCTTT; cdr3_aa: CASSWRQGPGTEAFF
v_call: TRBV7-2; d_call: -; cdr3_length: 13; j_call: TRBJ1-1; clone_size: few; cdr3_nt: TGTGCCAGCAGCGAGGTAAAGGAGACTGAAGCTTTCTTT; cdr3_aa: CASSEVKETEAFF
v_call: TRBV6-1; d_call: -; cdr3_length: 12; j_call: TRBJ1-1; clone_size: many; cdr3_nt: TGTGCCAGCAGACGGTCGAACACTGAAGCTTTCTTT; cdr3_aa: CASRRSNTEAFF
v_call: TRBV6-2/TRBV6-3; d_call: TRBD1; cdr3_length: 14; j_call: TRBJ2-3; clone_size: -; cdr3_nt: TGTGCCAGCAGTGGTGGACAGGGACCAGATACGCAGTATTTT; cdr3_aa: CASSGGQGPDTQYF
v_call: TRBV4-2; d_call: TRBD2; cdr3_length: 16; j_call: TRBJ2-1; clone_size: -; cdr3_nt: TGTGCCAGCAGCCAAGAGAGCGGGGGGGCCTACAATGAGCAGTTCTTC; cdr3_aa: CASSQESGGAYNEQFF
v_call: TRBV12-3/TRBV12-4; d_call: -; cdr3_length: 14; j_call: TRBJ1-5; clone_size: many; cdr3_nt: TGTGCCAGCAATCCCCAGGGCGCGCATCAGCCCCAGCATTTT; cdr3_aa: CASNPQGAHQPQHF
v_call: TRBV4-3; d_call: -; cdr3_length: 15; j_call: TRBJ2-7; clone_size: many; cdr3_nt: TGCGCCAGCAGCCAATTAGTTATGGGGATATACGAGCAGTACTTC; cdr3_aa: CASSQLVMGIYEQYF
v_call: TRBV20-1; d_call: -; cdr3_length: 13; j_call: TRBJ1-1; clone_size: few; cdr3_nt: TGCAGTGCTAGGGAGGGGATGAACACTGAAGCTTTCTTT; cdr3_aa: CSAREGMNTEAFF
v_call: TRBV6-5; d_call: -; cdr3_length: 15; j_call: TRBJ1-5; clone_size: many; cdr3_nt: TGTGCCAGCAGTCTCGCCGGGAATAGCAATCAGCCCCAGCATTTT; cdr3_aa: CASSLAGNSNQPQHF
v_call: TRBV12-3/TRBV12-4; d_call: TRBD1; cdr3_length: 15; j_call: TRBJ2-6; clone_size: many; cdr3_nt: TGTGCCAGCAGCGTTAGGACAGGGAAGGACAACGTCCTGACTTTC; cdr3_aa: CASSVRTGKDNVLTF
v_call: TRBV12-3/TRBV12-4; d_call: -; cdr3_length: 14; j_call: TRBJ2-3; clone_size: -; cdr3_nt: TGTGCCAGCAGTTTAGTGGGGGCCACGGCTACGCAGTATTTT; cdr3_aa: CASSLVGATATQYF
v_call: TRBV4-3; d_call: -; cdr3_length: 15; j_call: TRBJ1-5; clone_size: many; cdr3_nt: TGCGCCAGCAGCCAAGTGCTTAACAGCAATCAGCCCCAGCATTTT; cdr3_aa: CASSQVLNSNQPQHF
v_call: TRBV6-6; d_call: TRBD1; cdr3_length: 15; j_call: TRBJ2-5; clone_size: few; cdr3_nt: TGTGCCAGCAGTTACGGGGACAGGGCGCAAGAGACCCAGTACTTC; cdr3_aa: CASSYGDRAQETQYF
v_call: TRBV11-2; d_call: -; cdr3_length: 16; j_call: TRBJ2-1; clone_size: many; cdr3_nt: TGTGCCAGCAGCCTGGGCCGAGCCGATTACGGGAATGAGCAGTTCTTC; cdr3_aa: CASSLGRADYGNEQFF
v_call: TRBV6-1; d_call: TRBD1; cdr3_length: 16; j_call: TRBJ1-1; clone_size: -; cdr3_nt: TGTGCCAGCAGTCCAGAATACAGGGGCACGAGTACTGAAGCTTTCTTT; cdr3_aa: CASSPEYRGTSTEAFF
v_call: TRBV7-2; d_call: -; cdr3_length: 15; j_call: TRBJ2-2; clone_size: few; cdr3_nt: TGTGCCAGCAGCTTGGGGGCCCCGAACACCGGGGAGCTGTTTTTT; cdr3_aa: CASSLGAPNTGELFF
v_call: TRBV7-2; d_call: TRBD2; cdr3_length: 17; j_call: TRBJ2-1; clone_size: few; cdr3_nt: TGTGCCAGCAGTTCCAGACTAGCCCTAAGCTCCTACAATGAGCAGTTCTTC; cdr3_aa: CASSSRLALSSYNEQFF
v_call: TRBV4-3; d_call: TRBD2; cdr3_length: 18; j_call: TRBJ2-3; clone_size: few; cdr3_nt: TGCGCCAGCAGCCAAGGATCGGGAATAGCGGGGGGGACAGATACGCAGTATTTT; cdr3_aa: CASSQGSGIAGGTDTQYF
v_call: TRBV21-1; d_call: -; cdr3_length: 15; j_call: TRBJ2-7; clone_size: -; cdr3_nt: TGTGCCAGCAGCGACCCAGGGCCGAGGTACTACGAGCAGTACTTC; cdr3_aa: CASSDPGPRYYEQYF
v_call: TRBV4-3; d_call: -; cdr3_length: 15; j_call: TRBJ1-5; clone_size: -; cdr3_nt: TGCGCCAGCAGCCAAGATCGGATGGGCAATCAGCCCCAGCATTTT; cdr3_aa: CASSQDRMGNQPQHF
v_call: TRBV6-5; d_call: TRBD1; cdr3_length: 15; j_call: TRBJ2-1; clone_size: few; cdr3_nt: TGTGCCAGCAGGCCGGGACAGGGGGCGCGCCATGAGCAGTTCTTC; cdr3_aa: CASRPGQGARHEQFF
v_call: TRBV29-1; d_call: -; cdr3_length: 12; j_call: TRBJ2-3; clone_size: many; cdr3_nt: TGCAGCGTACTGGACAGCACAGATACGCAGTATTTT; cdr3_aa: CSVLDSTDTQYF
v_call: TRBV10-3; d_call: -; cdr3_length: 13; j_call: TRBJ2-1; clone_size: few; cdr3_nt: TGTGCCATCAGCCTACAGGGTTACAATGAGCAGTTCTTC; cdr3_aa: CAISLQGYNEQFF
v_call: TRBV5-6; d_call: -; cdr3_length: 15; j_call: TRBJ1-4; clone_size: few; cdr3_nt: TGTGCCAGCAGCTTTAGTGTGAGTTCTAATGAAAAACTGTTTTTT; cdr3_aa: CASSFSVSSNEKLFF
v_call: TRBV7-8; d_call: -; cdr3_length: 14; j_call: TRBJ2-7; clone_size: many; cdr3_nt: TGTGCCAGCAGCTTAGACAGCCCCTCCTACGAGCAGTACTTC; cdr3_aa: CASSLDSPSYEQYF
v_call: TRBV7-2; d_call: -; cdr3_length: 14; j_call: TRBJ2-1; clone_size: -; cdr3_nt: TGTGCCAGCAGCATCCTTGCAGGGAACAATGAGCAGTTCTTC; cdr3_aa: CASSILAGNNEQFF
v_call: TRBV7-9; d_call: -; cdr3_length: 14; j_call: TRBJ1-1; clone_size: few; cdr3_nt: TGTGCCAGCAGCTTAGAAGGGGCGAGCACTGAAGCTTTCTTT; cdr3_aa: CASSLEGASTEAFF
v_call: TRBV7-9; d_call: TRBD1; cdr3_length: 15; j_call: TRBJ1-6; clone_size: -; cdr3_nt: TGTGCCAGCAGCTCCTCGACAGGGGTCGGTTCACCCCTCCACTTT; cdr3_aa: CASSSSTGVGSPLHF
v_call: TRBV7-2; d_call: -; cdr3_length: 14; j_call: TRBJ2-2; clone_size: many; cdr3_nt: TGTGCCAGCAGCTTTCCTGCAGGGCACGGGGAGCTGTTTTTT; cdr3_aa: CASSFPAGHGELFF
v_call: TRBV5-6; d_call: -; cdr3_length: 15; j_call: TRBJ1-2; clone_size: -; cdr3_nt: TGTGCCAGCAGGCCCCTTCGGACCGCCGGCTATGGCTACACCTTC; cdr3_aa: CASRPLRTAGYGYTF
v_call: TRBV9; d_call: -; cdr3_length: 15; j_call: TRBJ2-1; clone_size: -; cdr3_nt: TGTGCCAGCAGCGTAGGTCCGAGCTCCTACAATGAGCAGTTCTTC; cdr3_aa: CASSVGPSSYNEQFF
v_call: TRBV6-1; d_call: -; cdr3_length: 15; j_call: TRBJ2-1; clone_size: -; cdr3_nt: TGTGCCAGCAGTCGAACCGGGATCGGGGCTTCTGAGCAGTTCTTC; cdr3_aa: CASSRTGIGASEQFF
v_call: TRBV6-2/TRBV6-3; d_call: -; cdr3_length: 13; j_call: TRBJ2-3; clone_size: -; cdr3_nt: TGTGCCAGCAGTTCCCACACAGGGAATACGCAGTATTTT; cdr3_aa: CASSSHTGNTQYF
v_call: TRBV11-2; d_call: -; cdr3_length: 12; j_call: TRBJ1-2; clone_size: -; cdr3_nt: TGTGCCAGCAGCGAAGGGCAGTATGGCTACACCTTC; cdr3_aa: CASSEGQYGYTF
v_call: TRBV20-1; d_call: TRBD1; cdr3_length: 14; j_call: TRBJ1-2; clone_size: -; cdr3_nt: TGCAGTGCTCCCCGTTACGACAGGGTGGGGGGCTACACCTTC; cdr3_aa: CSAPRYDRVGGYTF
v_call: TRBV7-2; d_call: -; cdr3_length: 12; j_call: TRBJ2-1; clone_size: few; cdr3_nt: TGTGCCAGCAGTCTTAACTGGGATGAGCAGTTCTTC; cdr3_aa: CASSLNWDEQFF
v_call: TRBV2; d_call: -; cdr3_length: 16; j_call: TRBJ2-3; clone_size: many; cdr3_nt: TGTGCCAGCAGGGCGGGACTTAGAGTGAGCACAGATACGCAGTATTTT; cdr3_aa: CASRAGLRVSTDTQYF
v_call: TRBV3-1; d_call: -; cdr3_length: 15; j_call: TRBJ1-6; clone_size: -; cdr3_nt: TGTGCCAGCAGCCAATCGAGACACACCAATTCACCCCTCCACTTT; cdr3_aa: CASSQSRHTNSPLHF
v_call: TRBV20-1; d_call: TRBD1; cdr3_length: 15; j_call: TRBJ2-2; clone_size: -; cdr3_nt: TGCAGTGCTAGGGCGGGACAGGACATCACCGGGGAGCTGTTTTTT; cdr3_aa: CSARAGQDITGELFF
v_call: TRBV5-4; d_call: -; cdr3_length: 14; j_call: TRBJ2-6; clone_size: -; cdr3_nt: TGTGCCAGCAGCCCAGGGTTTGGGGCCAACGTCCTGACTTTC; cdr3_aa: CASSPGFGANVLTF
v_call: TRBV5-1; d_call: TRBD2; cdr3_length: 15; j_call: TRBJ2-5; clone_size: -; cdr3_nt: TGCGCCAGCAGCTTGGGAGGGAGGGCGGAAGAGACCCAGTACTTC; cdr3_aa: CASSLGGRAEETQYF
v_call: TRBV29-1; d_call: -; cdr3_length: 13; j_call: TRBJ2-7; clone_size: many; cdr3_nt: TGCAGCATGTTATTGGGCCCAACTTACGAGCAGTACTTC; cdr3_aa: CSMLLGPTYEQYF
v_call: TRBV28; d_call: -; cdr3_length: 12; j_call: TRBJ2-1; clone_size: few; cdr3_nt: TGTGCCAGCAGTTTTGAACGGGCTGAGCAGTTCTTC; cdr3_aa: CASSFERAEQFF
v_call: TRBV4-1; d_call: -; cdr3_length: 14; j_call: TRBJ1-1; clone_size: few; cdr3_nt: TGCGCCAGCAGCCAAGGCCTCTCGGGGACTGAAGCTTTCTTT; cdr3_aa: CASSQGLSGTEAFF
v_call: TRBV6-2/TRBV6-3; d_call: -; cdr3_length: 13; j_call: TRBJ1-2; clone_size: many; cdr3_nt: TGTGCCAGCACCCTCCTAGCGTTCTATGGCTACACCTTC; cdr3_aa: CASTLLAFYGYTF
v_call: TRBV6-2/TRBV6-3; d_call: -; cdr3_length: 13; j_call: TRBJ1-1; clone_size: few; cdr3_nt: TGTGCCAGCAGTTACCCCCTGCAGGGTGAAGCTTTCTTT; cdr3_aa: CASSYPLQGEAFF